This T cell receptor beta chain was sequenced in a study of identical twins. In germline, CDR1 is ENHRY, CDR2 SYGVKD. There are 14 residues in the CDR3. Trimming cost V 7 bases and J 0 bases, with 9 bases left between them. TCRdb re-derived calls from the 5' RACE reads in MiXCR, one entry per CDR3 protein. Among 750,000 to 950,000 distinct CDR3 sequences listed, roughly an eighth were seen once. The sample was also reused in another study, on yellow fever vaccine responses in identical twins.

This chain connects TRBV10-3 to TRBJ2-2, with D possibly TRBD1 on 5 matching bases. Material: PBMCs. The receptor's source is a woman younger than 30 in good health. In nucleotides, the CDR3 is TGTGCCATCAAGGACATCTCGAACACCGGGGAGCTGTTTTTT. Its translation is CAIKDISNTGELFF.